This T cell receptor beta chain was recorded in a study of blood T cell repertoires in COVID-19. Looking at the study overall: Both acute and convalescent COVID-19 samples were obtained from the United States, Italy and Spain.

V lost 4 bases and J 3 bases, leaving 14 bases between the germline ends. CDR3 size: 14 residues. Germline V CDR1 and CDR2: SGDLS, YYNGEE. Seattle participants joined during active infection and were tracked over time. TCRdb keeps only in-frame clones here, not all; method: immunoSEQ multiplex PCR. The sample has some 290,000 clones, 90% seen once; the top ten hold 0.8% to 1.3%. This clone has just one count. This sequence joins TRBV9 and TRBJ2-7, with D possibly being TRBD1 (6 bases). Sequencing input: peripheral blood. The source of this sequence is a middle-aged woman with COVID-19, enrolled during active disease. CDR3 region: CASSPPDSFYEQYF. The CDR3 nucleotides read TGTGCCAGCAGCCCGCCGGACAGTTTCTACGAGCAGTACTTC.